The rows below give T cell receptor beta chains drawn from one sample of a study of shared clonotypes between healthy human individuals. Sequencing was performed with immunoSEQ multiplex PCR; in TCRdb, only in-frame clones are kept and a portion is missing. The sample holds hundreds of thousands of clones, approximately 95% seen once. Material: naive CD8+ T cells sorted from blood. These receptors originate from a woman in her 30s in good health. CDR3s include the opening cysteine and the closing phenylalanine or tryptophan. The order of the fields is D gene, J gene, clone size, V gene, CDR3 protein, CDR3 DNA. D genes are given only for firm matches. Some rows have no size entry. The others give once, few or many, or a class for an expanded clone.

TRBD1,TRBJ1-3,-,TRBV7-8,CASSIGTGWGNTIYF,TGTGCCAGCAGCATAGGGACAGGGTGGGGAAACACCATATATTTT
TRBD1,TRBJ1-2,-,TRBV7-9,CASSWTGGYYGYTF,TGTGCCAGCAGCTGGACAGGGGGGTACTATGGCTACACCTTC
-,TRBJ1-1,-,TRBV29-1,CSVDSSTEAFF,TGCAGCGTTGATTCGAGCACTGAAGCTTTCTTT
-,TRBJ1-1,-,TRBV13,CASSPAAMGGRGTEAFF,TGTGCCAGCAGCCCCGCGGCTATGGGTGGTAGAGGCACTGAAGCTTTCTTT
TRBD1,TRBJ2-7,-,TRBV6-5,CASSTTGGTADEQYF,TGTGCCAGCAGTACCACAGGGGGGACCGCGGACGAGCAGTACTTC
TRBD2,TRBJ2-5,-,TRBV11-2,CASSWSGSQETQYF,TGTGCCAGCAGCTGGAGCGGGAGCCAAGAGACCCAGTACTTC
TRBD1,TRBJ1-1,-,TRBV11-1,CASSLPPGQGGLNTEAFF,TGTGCCAGCAGCTTACCTCCTGGACAGGGTGGTTTAAACACTGAAGCTTTCTTT
-,TRBJ2-7,-,TRBV4-3,CASSPPGGLSSEQYF,TGCGCCAGCAGCCCGCCCGGAGGACTAAGTAGCGAGCAGTACTTC
TRBD1,TRBJ1-4,-,TRBV9,CASSATGGTNEKLFF,TGTGCCAGCAGCGCAACAGGGGGTACTAATGAAAAACTGTTTTTT
TRBD2,TRBJ2-1,-,TRBV4-1,CASSQQTSGRYLGERLGEQFF,TGCGCCAGCAGCCAACAAACTAGCGGGAGGTACCTAGGGGAAAGGCTTGGTGAGCAGTTCTTC
TRBD1,TRBJ1-1,-,TRBV19,CASSIAKTGAEAFF,TGTGCCAGTAGTATAGCCAAGACAGGGGCTGAAGCTTTCTTT
-,TRBJ2-7,-,TRBV5-5,CASSLEAGPFPKQYF,TGTGCCAGCAGCTTGGAGGCAGGCCCTTTCCCGAAGCAGTACTTC
TRBD1,TRBJ1-2,once,TRBV5-1,CASSQNPDRGTYGYTF,TGCGCCAGCAGCCAAAACCCGGACAGGGGGACCTATGGCTACACCTTC
-,TRBJ1-3,-,TRBV7-9,CASSSGTDTSGNTIYF,TGTGCCAGCAGCTCAGGGACGGATACCTCTGGAAACACCATATATTTT
TRBD1,TRBJ2-6,-,TRBV29-1,CSVVGPGQGDSGANVLTF,TGCAGCGTTGTAGGACCGGGACAGGGAGACTCTGGGGCCAACGTCCTGACTTTC
TRBD1,TRBJ2-1,-,TRBV27,CASSLGQGVGEQFF,TGTGCCAGCAGTTTGGGACAGGGGGTCGGTGAGCAGTTCTTC
-,TRBJ2-1,-,TRBV21-1,CASSGDSSNNEQFF,TGTGCCAGCAGCGGGGACAGCTCAAACAATGAGCAGTTCTTC
TRBD1,TRBJ1-2,-,TRBV5-3,CARSPKTGGVLYGYTF,TGTGCCAGAAGCCCCAAAACAGGGGGTGTCCTCTATGGCTACACCTTC
TRBD2,TRBJ2-3,-,TRBV2,CASSEGLAGSTDTQYF,TGTGCCAGCAGTGAGGGACTAGCGGGAAGCACAGATACGCAGTATTTT
TRBD2,TRBJ2-5,-,TRBV4-1,CASSQGGGLQETQYF,TGCGCCAGCAGCCAAGGGGGGGGACTGCAAGAGACCCAGTACTTC
-,TRBJ2-7,-,TRBV4-1,CASSQVAGGSSYEQYF,TGCGCCAGCAGCCAAGTTGCAGGGGGGAGCTCCTACGAGCAGTACTTC
TRBD1,TRBJ1-5,-,TRBV7-9,CASSQDRGQPQHF,TGTGCCAGCAGTCAAGACAGGGGTCAGCCCCAGCATTTT
-,TRBJ2-7,-,TRBV5-3,CARNTGEYEQYF,TGTGCCAGAAATACGGGAGAATACGAGCAGTACTTC
TRBD1,TRBJ2-7,-,TRBV4-1,CASSLVAVLWDSIHEQYF,TGCGCCAGCAGCCTCGTCGCGGTTCTCTGGGACAGTATCCACGAGCAGTACTTC
TRBD1,TRBJ2-7,-,TRBV10-3,CATRDSDYEQYF,TGTGCCACCCGGGACAGTGATTACGAGCAGTACTTC
-,TRBJ2-2,-,TRBV2,CASIRDRLMGELFF,TGTGCCAGCATCCGGGACCGCTTGATGGGGGAGCTGTTTTTT
TRBD2,TRBJ2-2,-,TRBV5-6,CASSPGLAANTGELFF,TGTGCCAGCAGTCCGGGACTAGCGGCGAACACCGGGGAGCTGTTTTTT
-,TRBJ1-1,once,TRBV2,CASREGPMNTEAFF,TGTGCCAGCAGGGAGGGACCCATGAACACTGAAGCTTTCTTT
-,TRBJ2-7,-,TRBV5-1,CASGAGWGNTYEQYF,TGCGCCAGTGGGGCGGGGTGGGGGAATACCTACGAGCAGTACTTC
-,TRBJ2-1,-,TRBV28,CASSRGRIGFF,TGTGCCAGCAGTCGCGGTCGGATTGGATTCTTC
TRBD1,TRBJ2-7,once,TRBV7-8,CASSPQDRGYEQYF,TGTGCCAGCAGCCCCCAAGACAGGGGTTACGAGCAGTACTTC
-,TRBJ2-2,-,TRBV7-9,CASSFGGGELFF,TGTGCCAGCAGCTTCGGGGGCGGGGAGCTGTTTTTT
-,TRBJ1-4,-,TRBV7-9,CASSSQGGGEEKLFF,TGTGCCAGCAGCTCCCAGGGCGGGGGGGAAGAAAAACTGTTTTTT
-,TRBJ1-1,-,TRBV29-1,CSVSDRPNTEAFF,TGCAGCGTGTCGGACAGACCTAACACTGAAGCTTTCTTT
-,TRBJ2-7,-,TRBV13,CASSLVGPAYEQYF,TGTGCCAGCAGCTTAGTGGGACCGGCCTACGAGCAGTACTTC
-,TRBJ1-5,-,TRBV28,CASSLMGAGQPQHF,TGTGCCAGCAGTTTAATGGGTGCCGGTCAGCCCCAGCATTTT
-,TRBJ2-1,once,TRBV2,CASSAFSETYNEQFF,TGTGCCAGCAGTGCGTTTAGCGAAACCTACAATGAGCAGTTCTTC
-,TRBJ2-5,-,TRBV4-2,CASSPTGGETQYF,TGTGCCAGCAGCCCGACTGGGGGAGAGACCCAGTACTTC
TRBD2,TRBJ2-7,-,TRBV7-9,CASSFFSLAGAYEQYF,TGTGCCAGCAGCTTTTTCTCGCTAGCGGGCGCCTACGAGCAGTACTTC